This TCR beta chain was found in a study of cytomegalovirus exposure and HLA in healthy donors. Study overall: An earlier analysis found 117 million unique TCR beta sequences from 200 million or so T cells. Study-level findings and limits: Certain indistinguishable V segments, among them TRBV6-2 and TRBV6-3, were excluded.

This clone was detected a few times. Its antigen is as yet unknown. Germline CDR1 reads MGHRA; CDR2 reads YSYEKL. The V end was cut by 2 bases, the J end by 1 base, with 17 bases between. The CDR3 covers 17 residues. The PCR contained 60 Vbeta and 13 Jbeta primers. Authors' analysis steps: Later analysis identified tens of millions of unique TCR beta chains, 10 million to 12 million shared. Sequenced by immunoSEQ multiplex PCR; TCRdb stores in-frame clones only, minus some. V, J and clone size are taken as reported in that table, and D and trimming were inferred from the DNA itself. The table includes 200,000 to 250,000 clones, approximately 82% detected once.

The clonotype was recovered from a man aged 18 to 35 in good health and CMV-seronegative. Sequencing was performed on PBMCs. The chain has TRBV4-1 and TRBJ1-1, with no clear D. The CDR3 spells CASSQTTPPGKNTEAFF. CDR3 sequence (DNA): TGCGCCAGCAGCCAAACCACCCCCCCCGGGAAGAACACTGAAGCTTTCTTT.